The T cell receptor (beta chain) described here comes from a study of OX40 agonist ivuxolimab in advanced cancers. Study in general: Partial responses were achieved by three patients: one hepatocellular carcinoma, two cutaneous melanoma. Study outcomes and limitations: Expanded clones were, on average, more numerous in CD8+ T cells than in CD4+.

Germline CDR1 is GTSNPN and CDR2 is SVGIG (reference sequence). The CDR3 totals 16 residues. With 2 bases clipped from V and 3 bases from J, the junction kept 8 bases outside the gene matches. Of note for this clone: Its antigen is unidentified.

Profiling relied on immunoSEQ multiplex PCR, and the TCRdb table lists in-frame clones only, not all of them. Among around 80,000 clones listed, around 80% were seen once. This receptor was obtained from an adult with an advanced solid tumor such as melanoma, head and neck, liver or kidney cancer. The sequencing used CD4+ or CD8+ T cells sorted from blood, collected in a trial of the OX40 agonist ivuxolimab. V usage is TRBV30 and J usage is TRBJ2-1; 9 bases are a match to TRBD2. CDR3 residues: CAWSYFLAGDYNEQFF. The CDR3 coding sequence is TGTGCCTGGAGTTATTTCTTAGCGGGAGACTACAATGAGCAGTTCTTC.